Listed below are T cell receptor beta chains from one sample, sequenced in a study of blood T cell repertoires in COVID-19. Measured with immunoSEQ multiplex PCR; TCRdb has only the in-frame clones, and not every one. The table has around 140,000 clones, about 80% seen once. Sequencing input: peripheral blood. All receptors derive from a man aged 50 or older with acute or convalescent COVID-19. The CDR3 runs from the conserved cysteine through the conserved F or W.

j_call,v_call,cdr3_aa
TRBJ2-7,TRBV6-5,CASRYGTGNYEQYF
TRBJ1-1,TRBV10-3,CATLRGQGALTSEAFF
TRBJ2-5,TRBV28,CASSPSGGPQETQYF
TRBJ2-2,TRBV25-1,CASSEAGTHTGELFF
TRBJ1-1,TRBV5-1,CASSLEGSVRVDTEAFF
TRBJ2-5,TRBV4-2,CASSRSGSGGTQETQYF
TRBJ1-2,TRBV5-5,CASGPQGANYGYTF
TRBJ1-3,TRBV18,CASSAGRGSGNTIYF
TRBJ2-3,TRBV19,CASRSSGGDTQYF
TRBJ2-2,TRBV7-2,CASSSKTSAYRNTGELFF
TRBJ1-2,TRBV29-1,CSVEGQGAWGYTF